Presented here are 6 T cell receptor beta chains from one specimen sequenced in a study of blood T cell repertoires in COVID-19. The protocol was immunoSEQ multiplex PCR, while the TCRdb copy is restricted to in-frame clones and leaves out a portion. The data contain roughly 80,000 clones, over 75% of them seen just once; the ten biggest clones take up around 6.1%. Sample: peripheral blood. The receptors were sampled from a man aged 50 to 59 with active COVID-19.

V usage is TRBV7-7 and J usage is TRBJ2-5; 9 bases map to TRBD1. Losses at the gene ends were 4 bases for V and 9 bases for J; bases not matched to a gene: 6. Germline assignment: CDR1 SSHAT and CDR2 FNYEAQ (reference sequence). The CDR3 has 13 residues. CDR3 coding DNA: TGTGCCAGCAGCTCAAGGGACAGGGCGGCCCAGTACTTC. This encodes CASSSRDRAAQYF.

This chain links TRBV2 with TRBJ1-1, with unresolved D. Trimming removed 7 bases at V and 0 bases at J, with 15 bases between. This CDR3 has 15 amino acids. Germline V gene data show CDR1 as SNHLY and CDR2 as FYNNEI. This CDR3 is CASTPGERLNTEAFF. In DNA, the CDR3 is TGTGCCAGCACCCCCGGGGAGCGTTTGAACACTGAAGCTTTCTTT.

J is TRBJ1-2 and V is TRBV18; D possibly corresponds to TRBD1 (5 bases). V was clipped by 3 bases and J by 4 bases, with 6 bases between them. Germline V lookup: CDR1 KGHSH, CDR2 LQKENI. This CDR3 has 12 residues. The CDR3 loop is CASSPDSYGYTF. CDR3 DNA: TGTGCCAGCTCACCCGACAGCTATGGCTACACCTTC.

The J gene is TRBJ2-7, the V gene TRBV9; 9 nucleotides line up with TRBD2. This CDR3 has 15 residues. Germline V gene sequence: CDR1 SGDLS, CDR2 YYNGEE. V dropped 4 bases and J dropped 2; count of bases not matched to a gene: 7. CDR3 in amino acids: CASSPGTSRAYEQYF. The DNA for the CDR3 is TGTGCCAGCAGCCCTGGGACTAGCCGCGCCTACGAGCAGTACTTC.

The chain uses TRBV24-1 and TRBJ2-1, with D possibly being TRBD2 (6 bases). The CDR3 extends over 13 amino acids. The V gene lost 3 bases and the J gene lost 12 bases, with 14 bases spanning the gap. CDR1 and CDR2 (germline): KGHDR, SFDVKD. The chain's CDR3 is CATSDGGPEGQFF. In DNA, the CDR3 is TGTGCCACCAGTGATGGAGGGCCGGAAGGGCAGTTCTTC.

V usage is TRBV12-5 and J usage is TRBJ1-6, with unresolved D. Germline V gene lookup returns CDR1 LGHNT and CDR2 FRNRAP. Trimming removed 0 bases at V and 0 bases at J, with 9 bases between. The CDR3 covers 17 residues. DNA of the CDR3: TGTGCTAGTGGTTTGGTGCCTTATAGCTCCTATAATTCACCCCTCCACTTT. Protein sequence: CASGLVPYSSYNSPLHF.